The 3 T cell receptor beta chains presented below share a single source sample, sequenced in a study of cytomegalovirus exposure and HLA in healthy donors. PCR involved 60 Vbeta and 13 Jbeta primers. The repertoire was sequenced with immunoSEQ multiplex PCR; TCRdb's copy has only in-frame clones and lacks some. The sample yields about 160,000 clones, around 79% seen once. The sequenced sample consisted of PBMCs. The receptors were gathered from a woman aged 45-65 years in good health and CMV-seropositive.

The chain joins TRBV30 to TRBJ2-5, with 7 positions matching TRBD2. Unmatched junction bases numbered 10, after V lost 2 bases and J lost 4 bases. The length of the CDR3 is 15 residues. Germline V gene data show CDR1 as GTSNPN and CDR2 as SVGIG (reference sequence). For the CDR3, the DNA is TGTGCCTGGAGTCTCGGGGGGTTTAGAGGAGAGACCCAGTACTTC. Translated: CAWSLGGFRGETQYF.

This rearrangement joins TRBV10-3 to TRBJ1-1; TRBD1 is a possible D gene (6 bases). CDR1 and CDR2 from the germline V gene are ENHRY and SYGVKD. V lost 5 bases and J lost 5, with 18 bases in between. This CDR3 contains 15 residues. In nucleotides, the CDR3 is TGTGCCATCAGTTCAGGGGCGCGCAGCGTGACTGAAGCTTTCTTT. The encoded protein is CAISSGARSVTEAFF.

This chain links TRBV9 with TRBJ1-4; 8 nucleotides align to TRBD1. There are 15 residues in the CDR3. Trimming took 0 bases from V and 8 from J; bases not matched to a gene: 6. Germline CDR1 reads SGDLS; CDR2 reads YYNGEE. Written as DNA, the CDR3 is TGTGCCAGCAGCGTAGCTACAGGGGGAGACGAAAAACTGTTTTTT. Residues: CASSVATGGDEKLFF.